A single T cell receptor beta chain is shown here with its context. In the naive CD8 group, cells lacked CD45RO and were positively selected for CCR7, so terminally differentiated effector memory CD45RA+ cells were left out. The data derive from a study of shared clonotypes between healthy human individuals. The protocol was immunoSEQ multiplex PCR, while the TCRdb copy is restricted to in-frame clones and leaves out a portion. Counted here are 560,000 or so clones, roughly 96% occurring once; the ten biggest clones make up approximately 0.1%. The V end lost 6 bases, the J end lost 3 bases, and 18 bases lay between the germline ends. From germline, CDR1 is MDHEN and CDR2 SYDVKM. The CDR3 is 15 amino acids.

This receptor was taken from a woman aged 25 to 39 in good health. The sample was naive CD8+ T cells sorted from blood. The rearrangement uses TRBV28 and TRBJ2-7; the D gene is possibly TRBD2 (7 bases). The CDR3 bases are TGTGCCAGCAGGGGAGGGACATGGAGGGACTACGAGCAGTACTTC. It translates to CASRGGTWRDYEQYF. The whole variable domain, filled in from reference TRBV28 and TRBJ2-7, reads DVKVTQSSRYLVKRTGEKVFLECVQDMDHENMFWYRQDPGLGLRLIYFSYDVKMKEKGDIPEGYSVSREKKERFSLILESASTNQTSMYLCASRGGTWRDYEQYFGPGTRLTVT.